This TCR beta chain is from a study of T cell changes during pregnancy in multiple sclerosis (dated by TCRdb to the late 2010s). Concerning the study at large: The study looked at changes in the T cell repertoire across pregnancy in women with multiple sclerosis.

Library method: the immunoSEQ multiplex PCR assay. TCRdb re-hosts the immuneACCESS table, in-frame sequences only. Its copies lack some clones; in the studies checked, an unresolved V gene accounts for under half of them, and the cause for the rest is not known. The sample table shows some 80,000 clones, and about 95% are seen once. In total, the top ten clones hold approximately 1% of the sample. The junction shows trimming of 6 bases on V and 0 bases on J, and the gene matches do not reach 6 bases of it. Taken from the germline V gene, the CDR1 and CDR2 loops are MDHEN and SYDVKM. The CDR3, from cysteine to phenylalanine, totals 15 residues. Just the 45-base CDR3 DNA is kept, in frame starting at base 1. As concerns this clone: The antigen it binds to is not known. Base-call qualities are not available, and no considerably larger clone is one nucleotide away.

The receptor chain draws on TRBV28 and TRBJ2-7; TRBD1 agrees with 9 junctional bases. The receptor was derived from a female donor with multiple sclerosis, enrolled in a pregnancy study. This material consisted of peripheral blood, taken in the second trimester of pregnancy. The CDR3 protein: CASRHTGGTSYEQYF. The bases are TGTGCCAGCAGACATACAGGGGGCACCTCCTACGAGCAGTACTTC.